The 30 T cell receptor beta chains reported below all come from one sample, sequenced in a study of cytomegalovirus exposure and HLA in healthy donors. Here immunoSEQ multiplex PCR was the method, and the copy in TCRdb shows in-frame clones only, minus some. Of around 140,000 clones in the sample, roughly 87% are singletons; the top ten hold 1% to 1.5%. The material sequenced was PBMCs. Source of these receptors: a woman aged 18-29 years in good health and CMV-seronegative.

J is TRBJ2-2 and V is TRBV9, with 7 bases aligning to TRBD1. V lost 2 bases, J lost 6 bases, and 1 base stayed unmatched. This CDR3 has 13 amino acids. From germline, CDR1 is SGDLS and CDR2 YYNGEE. The CDR3, as DNA: TGTGCCAGCAGCGTCCAGGGGGCCGGGGAGCTGTTTTTT. Its protein is CASSVQGAGELFF.

The chain uses TRBV6-5 and TRBJ1-6, with D maybe TRBD1 (5 bases). The germline CDR1 and CDR2 sequences are MNHEY and SVGAGI. V was shortened by 6 bases and J by 9 bases, with 15 bases between the two germline ends. The CDR3 has 14 residues. CDR3 amino acids: CASSLNRQRSPLHF. For the CDR3, the DNA is TGTGCCAGCAGCCTCAACAGGCAACGTTCACCCCTCCACTTT.

The rearrangement joins TRBV5-1 to TRBJ2-3, with 11 bases lining up with TRBD2. V was pared by 0 bases and J by 3 bases, with 12 bases of the junction left unmatched. Germline-derived CDR1 and CDR2 are SGHRS and YFSETQ. There are 19 residues in the CDR3. CDR3 residues: CASSLVPTGTSGSTDTQYF. The CDR3 DNA follows: TGCGCCAGCAGCTTGGTTCCGACCGGGACTAGCGGTAGTACAGATACGCAGTATTTT.

The rearrangement uses TRBV10-1 and TRBJ1-6; D not resolved. From germline, CDR1 is WNHNN and CDR2 SYGVQD (reference sequence). CDR3 length: 13 amino acids. V was pared by 3 bases and J by 8 bases, with 8 bases between. The CDR3 protein is CASSDSRYSPLHF. In nucleotides, the CDR3 is TGCGCCAGCAGTGACTCCCGGTATTCACCCCTCCACTTT.

This rearrangement joins TRBV9 to TRBJ1-6; D ambiguous. The CDR3 spans 16 residues. V shed 3 bases and J shed 7 bases, with 17 bases lying between them. CDR1 is SGDLS, CDR2 YYNGEE, per germline. The CDR3 DNA is TGTGCCAGCAGCGCCCAGTTGGGGAGGCCCAATTCACCCCTCCACTTT. Protein product: CASSAQLGRPNSPLHF.

The chain combines TRBV7-9 with TRBJ1-2, with D perhaps matching TRBD1 (5 bases). Germline CDR1 SEHNR, CDR2 FQNEAQ (reference sequence). The V and J ends lost 0 bases and 4 bases respectively, with 21 bases between them. This CDR3 spans 18 amino acids. CDR3 sequence reads: CASSLAGVLETIFYGYTF. Here the CDR3 DNA reads TGTGCCAGCAGCTTAGCAGGGGTTTTGGAAACTATCTTCTATGGCTACACCTTC.

The chain couples TRBV2 to TRBJ2-7; D may be TRBD1 (6 bases). V lost 7 bases, J lost 3 bases, and 10 bases lay in between. Germline V gene sequence: CDR1 SNHLY, CDR2 FYNNEI. This CDR3 spans 12 amino acids. CDR3 sequence: CASNQGYYEQYF. The CDR3 DNA is TGTGCCAGCAACCAGGGGTACTACGAGCAGTACTTC.

This clone was recorded once. V gene TRBV30 combines with J gene TRBJ1-5, with TRBD1 matching over 7 bases. Germline V gene lookup returns CDR1 GTSNPN and CDR2 SVGIG (reference sequence). Trimming cost V 3 bases and J 4 bases; bases outside gene matches: 6. This CDR3 region has 14 residues. The CDR3 region is CAWRGGTANQPQHF. In DNA form, the CDR3 reads TGTGCCTGGAGGGGCGGGACAGCGAATCAGCCCCAGCATTTT.

This clone was detected once. This rearrangement joins TRBV6-1 to TRBJ2-6, with D possibly TRBD1 on 6 matching bases. The V gene's germline CDR1 is MNHNS and CDR2 SASEGT. Trimming pared 7 bases from V and 0 bases from J, leaving 10 bases between. This CDR3 has 15 amino acids. This chain's CDR3 is CASIWGRSGANVLTF. Written as DNA, the CDR3 is TGTGCCAGCATTTGGGGGCGCTCTGGGGCCAACGTCCTGACTTTC.

This chain connects TRBV27 to TRBJ1-2; D uncertain. Germline V gene data show CDR1 as MNHEY and CDR2 as SMNVEV (reference sequence). The CDR3 length is 13 residues. V dropped 6 bases and J dropped 4 bases, with 12 bases sitting between them. CDR3 sequence reads: CASSPSASYGYTF. The DNA for the CDR3 is TGTGCCAGCAGCCCGAGCGCTAGCTATGGCTACACCTTC.

The J gene is TRBJ2-3, the V gene TRBV7-9; unclear D gene. Germline V gives CDR1 SEHNR, CDR2 FQNEAQ (reference sequence). This CDR3 is 15 amino acids long. With 5 bases removed from V and 0 bases from J, the gap between germline ends came to 12 bases. The CDR3 loop is CASSRDSHSTDTQYF. CDR3 coding DNA: TGTGCCAGCAGCCGCGACTCCCATAGCACAGATACGCAGTATTTT. The full variable domain, with the rest looked up from reference TRBV7-9 and TRBJ2-3, is DTGVSQNPRHKITKRGQNVTFRCDPISEHNRLYWYRQTLGQGPEFLTYFQNEAQLEKSRLLSDRFSAERPKGSFSTLEIQRTEQGDSAMYLCASSRDSHSTDTQYFGPGTRLTVL.

This clone was seen a few times. The chain has TRBV5-1 and TRBJ2-7; D call uncertain. Per the germline V gene, CDR1 is SGHRS and CDR2 is YFSETQ. The ends were cut back, 0 bases at V and 4 bases at J, with 11 bases in the middle. The CDR3 has 14 residues. For the CDR3, the DNA is TGCGCCAGCAGCTTGGGAGGCTTCGGATACGAGCAGTACTTC. It encodes CASSLGGFGYEQYF.

This sequence joins TRBV13 and TRBJ2-7; D is perhaps TRBD2 (6 bases). Between the trimmed V and J ends, which lost 2 bases and 6 bases, there was a span of 8 bases. The CDR3 loop spans 12 amino acids. Germline-derived CDR1 and CDR2 are PRHDT and FYEKMQ (reference sequence). The CDR3 loop is CASSLYGGEQYF. Here the CDR3 DNA reads TGTGCCAGCAGCTTATACGGGGGCGAGCAGTACTTC.

The chain recombines TRBV7-8 with TRBJ2-6; no definite D call. The CDR3 sequence is 12 residues long. Trimming stripped 9 bases from V and 2 bases from J, with 5 bases between. The V gene's germline CDR1 is SGHVS and CDR2 FQNEAQ. CDR3 protein: CASSAGANVLTF. The CDR3 DNA follows: TGTGCCAGTTCCGCTGGGGCCAACGTCCTGACTTTC.

This sequence joins TRBV6-5 and TRBJ2-7; no clear D gene. The V gene's germline CDR1 is MNHEY and CDR2 SVGAGI. The CDR3 length is 14 residues. Trimming took off 5 bases at V and 0 bases at J, with 11 bases between the two ends. CDR3 in DNA: TGTGCCAGCAGTCCCCACCTCGGCTCCTACGAGCAGTACTTC. It codes for CASSPHLGSYEQYF.

This clone was seen a single time. The V call is TRBV6-5, the J call TRBJ1-1; D unresolved. This CDR3 is 13 amino acids long. The germline gives CDR1 MNHEY, CDR2 SVGAGI. The V end lost 6 bases, the J end lost 4 bases, and 12 bases lay between the germline ends. CDR3 protein: CASSRQRSTEAFF. The CDR3 nucleotides are TGTGCCAGCAGCCGACAACGTAGCACTGAAGCTTTCTTT.

The rearrangement links TRBV6-1 to TRBJ1-1, with TRBD1 as a possible D gene (6 bases). The CDR3 has 13 amino acids. V lost 8 bases, J lost 1 base, and 11 bases lay in between. Germline V gene data show CDR1 as MNHNS and CDR2 as SASEGT. The CDR3 region is CASEKGQNTEAFF. The CDR3 DNA is TGTGCCAGCGAAAAGGGACAGAACACTGAAGCTTTCTTT.

This rearrangement joins TRBV5-1 to TRBJ2-2; 12 positions agree with TRBD2. V dropped 0 bases and J dropped 5; count of bases not matched to a gene: 14. CDR3 length: 20 amino acids. Germline V gives CDR1 SGHRS, CDR2 YFSETQ. This chain's CDR3 is CASSLANAPGLAGMTGELFF. DNA of the CDR3: TGCGCCAGCAGCTTGGCCAATGCTCCTGGACTAGCGGGGATGACCGGGGAGCTGTTTTTT.

To note about this clone: The junction and the germline gene differ at one end; a read error may be behind it. The rearrangement joins TRBV18 to TRBJ2-4, with D possibly matching TRBD1 (5 bases). Looked up from germline, CDR1 is KGHSH and CDR2 is LQKENI. This CDR3 has 15 amino acids. CDR3 in DNA: TGTGCCAGCTCACCTCAGTTGGACACCAAGAACATTCAGTACTTC. Amino acids: CASSPQLDTKNIQYF.

V gene TRBV5-8 combines with J gene TRBJ2-7, with a possible D match to TRBD2 (5 bases). Trimming stripped 7 bases from V and 7 bases from J, with 12 bases between. Germline V gene sequence: CDR1 SGHTS, CDR2 YDEGEE. The length of the CDR3 is 11 residues. The chain's CDR3 is CASAEEREQYF. The CDR3 DNA follows: TGTGCCAGCGCGGAGGAACGGGAGCAGTACTTC.

The J gene is TRBJ2-3, the V gene TRBV5-4, with 9 bases aligning to TRBD2. V lost 4 bases, J lost 0 bases, and 6 bases stayed unmatched. The germline CDR1 and CDR2 sequences are SGHNT and YYREEE (reference sequence). The CDR3 has 16 residues. The chain's CDR3 is CASSLMSGGSTDTQYF. The CDR3 region has the DNA TGTGCCAGCAGCCTAATGAGCGGGGGGAGCACAGATACGCAGTATTTT.

The chain is built from TRBV2 and TRBJ2-3; 8 bases line up with TRBD1. V shed 7 bases, J shed 4 bases, and the junction held 10 bases outside the gene matches. Per the germline V gene, CDR1 is SNHLY and CDR2 is FYNNEI. The CDR3 covers 15 residues. The CDR3 DNA reads TGTGCCAGCATGAGTCGGGCAGGGGGCCCAGATACGCAGTATTTT. Its translation is CASMSRAGGPDTQYF. The full variable domain, its missing parts supplied by reference TRBV2 and TRBJ2-3, is EPEVTQTPSHQVTQMGQEVILRCVPISNHLYFYWYRQILGQKVEFLVSFYNNEISEKSEIFDDQFSVERPDGSNFTLKIRSTKLEDSAMYFCASMSRAGGPDTQYFGPGTRLTVL.

The chain carries TRBV5-1 and TRBJ2-7; 8 nucleotides match TRBD1. The CDR3 sequence is 15 residues long. Germline-derived CDR1 and CDR2 are SGHRS and YFSETQ. The junction had 7 bases not matched to a gene; V was cut back by 0 bases and J by 5 bases. CDR3 in DNA: TGCGCCAGCAGCTTGGATTGGACAGGGTCCAACGAGCAGTACTTC. This sequence encodes CASSLDWTGSNEQYF.

The chain joins TRBV9 to TRBJ1-3, with a tentative D call TRBD1 (6 bases). The V and J ends lost 2 bases and 0 bases respectively, with 21 bases between them. The length of the CDR3 is 19 residues. Germline V gene sequence: CDR1 SGDLS, CDR2 YYNGEE. DNA of the CDR3: TGTGCCAGCAGCGTTTACCCTATGGGAGGGGGAGTCTCTGGAAACACCATATATTTT. Amino acid sequence: CASSVYPMGGGVSGNTIYF. Using reference TRBV9 and TRBJ1-3 for the parts outside the CDR3, the full variable domain is DSGVTQTPKHLITATGQRVTLRCSPRSGDLSVYWYQQSLDQGLQFLIQYYNGEERAKGNILERFSAQQFPDLHSELNLSSLELGDSALYFCASSVYPMGGGVSGNTIYFGEGSWLTVV.

The chain joins TRBV6-5 to TRBJ2-3; perhaps TRBD2 as D (5 bases). The V gene's germline CDR1 is MNHEY and CDR2 SVGAGI. There are 15 residues in the CDR3. V gave up 11 bases and J gave up 4 bases, with 22 bases separating them. DNA for the CDR3: TGTGCCGCCAGCGGATACCCCTTAATACCAGATACGCAGTATTTT. Its translation: CAASGYPLIPDTQYF.

This rearrangement joins TRBV5-1 to TRBJ2-7, with D tentatively TRBD2 (6 bases). The CDR3 is made up of 17 amino acids. V was shortened by 0 bases and J by 2 bases, with 18 bases between the two germline ends. Per germline, CDR1 SGHRS and CDR2 YFSETQ. The CDR3 protein is CASSLVGGGKATYEQYF. The CDR3 nucleotides read TGCGCCAGCAGCTTGGTGGGGGGAGGAAAGGCTACCTACGAGCAGTACTTC.

This chain links TRBV6-1 with TRBJ1-1, with 8 bases fitting TRBD1. The CDR3 spans 15 residues. V was clipped by 4 bases and J by 4 bases; unmatched bases: 8. CDR1 is MNHNS, CDR2 SASEGT, per germline. CDR3 protein: CASSADRAYGTEAFF. CDR3 nucleotide sequence: TGTGCCAGCAGTGCGGACAGGGCTTATGGCACTGAAGCTTTCTTT.

In DNA form, the CDR3 reads TGTGCCAGCAGCCAGAGGGTCGCGGAGCTCTATGGCTACACCTTC. Its protein product is CASSQRVAELYGYTF. The V and J genes are TRBV14 and TRBJ1-2; D unclear. V was clipped by 3 bases and J by 4 bases, with 15 bases between them. Germline CDR1 and CDR2: SGHDN and FVKESK. This CDR3 has 15 amino acids.

The rearrangement joins TRBV4-1 to TRBJ2-2; D is unclear. The V end was cut by 4 bases, the J end by 1 base, with 19 bases between. CDR1 and CDR2 (germline): MGHRA, YSYEKL. The CDR3 totals 18 residues. The CDR3 sequence is CASSRARLLERNTGELFF. The CDR3 region has the DNA TGCGCCAGCAGCCGTGCCCGTTTGCTAGAGAGGAACACCGGGGAGCTGTTTTTT.

The chain uses TRBV7-6 and TRBJ2-7; D uncertain. CDR3 length: 14 residues. V gave up 0 bases and J gave up 1 base, with 7 bases separating them. Germline-derived CDR1 and CDR2 are SGHVS and FNYEAQ. The CDR3 loop is CASSLAYGSYEQYF. As DNA, the CDR3 is TGTGCCAGCAGCTTAGCTTACGGTTCCTACGAGCAGTACTTC.